This TCR beta chain was captured in a study of CD8+CD57+ T cells in acquired aplastic anemia. Study background: DNA from sorted CD4+ and CD8+ cells averaged 3.2 ug.

With 8 bases removed from V and 6 bases from J, the gap between germline ends came to 14 bases. This CDR3 comprises 13 residues. The germline gives CDR1 SGHVS, CDR2 FQNEAQ. The TCR beta profiling, which covered VDJ combination and CDR3 sequence, was carried out using genomic DNA as the template. TCRdb called the reads again in MiXCR, with one record for every CDR3 protein. The sample lists roughly 200,000 distinct CDR3 sequences; less than 65% were seen once. Sequencing involved patients with CD8+CD57+ cell expansion previously shown by flow cytometry. The patients, all of them, had severe acquired aplastic anemia.

This chain uses TRBV7-8 with TRBJ2-1, with D tentatively TRBD1 or TRBD2 (6 bases each). The sequence came from a human donor with aplastic anemia. The sequencing input was sorted CD4+, CD8+, or CD8+CD57+ T cells (not recorded which) from PBMCs. In DNA form, the CDR3 reads TGTGCCAGCTCTTCCGGGGGCCCCAATGAGCAGTTCTTC. The encoded protein is CASSSGGPNEQFF.